The 27 T cell receptor beta chains below were found in one sample sequenced in a study of blood T cell repertoires in COVID-19. The method was immunoSEQ multiplex PCR; TCRdb's version includes in-frame clones alone and lacks a portion of them. The sample contains some 80,000 clones, roughly nine tenths of which appear only once. The sequenced sample was peripheral blood. Receptors originate from a woman aged 80 or older with active or convalescent COVID-19.

This rearrangement joins TRBV3-1 (or the pseudogene TRBV3-2) to TRBJ2-5, with a tentative D call TRBD2 (6 bases). Germline CDR1 reads LGHDT; CDR2 reads YNNKEL (reference sequence). This CDR3 contains 14 residues. V was cut by 4 bases and J by 1 base, with 10 bases left in between. CDR3 sequence reads: CASSPRDSQETQYF. CDR3 DNA: TGTGCCAGCAGCCCCCGGGACTCCCAAGAGACCCAGTACTTC.

The V gene is TRBV19, the J gene TRBJ2-4; the D gene is possibly TRBD2 (5 bases). This CDR3 spans 14 amino acids. Germline V gene lookup returns CDR1 LNHDA and CDR2 SQIVND (reference sequence). V was clipped by 5 bases and J by 8 bases, with 16 bases between them. DNA for the CDR3: TGTGCCAGTAGTCCGGCGTCCCCGAGGGACATTCAGTACTTC. Translation: CASSPASPRDIQYF. The full variable domain, rest sourced from reference TRBV19 and TRBJ2-4, is DGGITQSPKYLFRKEGQNVTLSCEQNLNHDAMYWYRQDPGQGLRLIYYSQIVNDFQKGDIAEGYSVSREKKESFPLTVTSAQKNPTAFYLCASSPASPRDIQYFGAGTRLSVL.

This clone was recorded only once. J is TRBJ1-1 and V is TRBV13, with D hard to call. Germline V gene lookup returns CDR1 PRHDT and CDR2 FYEKMQ (reference sequence). V lost 6 bases, J lost 8 bases, and 13 bases lay in between. The CDR3 sequence is 12 residues long. DNA of the CDR3: TGTGCCAGCAGTTTTACAGCGGCGGAAGCTTTCTTT. Translation: CASSFTAAEAFF.

The chain has TRBV3-1 (or the pseudogene TRBV3-2) and TRBJ2-3; D is perhaps TRBD2 (6 bases). CDR3 length equals 15 residues. The ends were cut back, 4 bases at V and 0 bases at J, with 11 bases in the middle. Germline CDR1 and CDR2: LGHDT and YNNKEL (reference sequence). The CDR3 reads CASSLLGGSTDTQYF. The CDR3 DNA reads as TGTGCCAGCAGCCTCCTGGGGGGTAGCACAGATACGCAGTATTTT.

The J gene is TRBJ1-5, the V gene TRBV27; TRBD1 matches at 7 bases. The CDR3 is made up of 15 amino acids. The V segment lost 6 bases and the J segment 0 bases; nucleotides outside the gene matches: 5. The germline V gene encodes CDR1 MNHEY and CDR2 SMNVEV (reference sequence). Here the CDR3 DNA reads TGTGCCAGCAGAGCTGGACAGGTTAGCAATCAGCCCCAGCATTTT. Amino acids: CASRAGQVSNQPQHF.

This chain connects TRBV9 to TRBJ2-2; tentatively, D is TRBD1 (5 bases). Germline CDR1 and CDR2: SGDLS and YYNGEE. The CDR3 spans 15 residues. The V gene lost 0 bases and the J gene lost 6 bases, with 12 bases spanning the gap. CDR3 amino acids: CASSVGETGAGELFF. In nucleotides, the CDR3 is TGTGCCAGCAGCGTAGGGGAAACAGGTGCCGGGGAGCTGTTTTTT.

This chain uses TRBV27 with TRBJ2-1; 8 bases are a match to TRBD1. CDR3 length equals 16 residues. Germline trimming cut 2 bases from V and 0 bases from J; bases unmatched to any gene: 3. Germline CDR1 and CDR2: MNHEY and SMNVEV (reference sequence). CDR3 residues: CASSLRQGISYNEQFF. In nucleotides, the CDR3 is TGTGCCAGCAGTTTAAGACAGGGGATCTCCTACAATGAGCAGTTCTTC.

This chain connects TRBV5-6 to TRBJ2-7; weak D call: TRBD1 (5 bases). Trimming took 4 bases from V and 3 from J, leaving 11 bases between them. The CDR3 is 13 residues long. Germline V CDR1 and CDR2: SGHDT, YYEEEE. In nucleotides, the CDR3 is TGTGCCAGCAGCCCTGGCAGGGACTACGAGCAGTACTTC. The encoded protein is CASSPGRDYEQYF.

The chain has TRBV5-1 and TRBJ2-2; TRBD2 is a possible D gene (6 bases). CDR3 size: 15 residues. Trimming took off 4 bases at V and 7 bases at J, with 17 bases between the two ends. The germline gives CDR1 SGHRS, CDR2 YFSETQ. CDR3 nucleotides: TGCGCCAGCAGCGCGGGGACTGCCGGGGACGGGGAGCTGTTTTTT. Protein product: CASSAGTAGDGELFF.

Here the CDR3 DNA reads TGTGCCACCAGCAGAGGTGGGACAGGGGGCTACAATGAGCAGTTCTTC. Translated: CATSRGGTGGYNEQFF. The genes are TRBV15 and TRBJ2-1, with 11 bases identical to TRBD1. CDR1 and CDR2 from the germline V gene are LNHNV and YYDKDF (reference sequence). V lost 1 base to trimming and J lost 3 bases; unmatched junction nucleotides: 2. The CDR3 has 16 amino acids. Based on the CDR3 plus reference TRBV15 and TRBJ2-1, the full variable domain is DAMVIQNPRYQVTQFGKPVTLSCSQTLNHNVMYWYQQKSSQAPKLLFHYYDKDFNNEADTPDNFQSRRPNTSFCFLDIRSPGLGDTAMYLCATSRGGTGGYNEQFFGPGTRLTVL.

Concerning this clone itself: Germline is not matched at one junction end, which may reflect a read error. This rearrangement joins TRBV12-3 or TRBV12-4 to TRBJ2-7; D is perhaps TRBD1 (6 bases). The CDR3 is made up of 8 amino acids. The DNA of the CDR3 is TGTGCCAGCAGTCAGGGGCTCTTC. Translated, it gives CASSQGLF.

This chain joins TRBV6-4 and TRBJ2-3; D perhaps matches TRBD1 (6 bases). This CDR3 comprises 13 residues. Germline CDR1 reads MRHNA; CDR2 reads SNTAGT. Between the trimmed V and J ends, which lost 2 bases and 6 bases, there was a span of 9 bases. CDR3 DNA: TGTGCCAGCAGTGACCGTAGGGGGGATACGCAGTATTTT. Amino acid sequence: CASSDRRGDTQYF.

The CDR3 region is CASSVAGLAGAEQFF. The DNA for the CDR3 is TGTGCCAGCAGCGTGGCGGGACTAGCGGGAGCGGAGCAGTTCTTC. The chain joins TRBV9 to TRBJ2-1; TRBD2 aligns across 14 bases. Germline-derived CDR1 and CDR2 are SGDLS and YYNGEE. J was trimmed by 10 bases and V by 2 bases; bases with no gene match: 5. The CDR3 is made up of 15 amino acids. The full variable domain, completed using reference TRBV9 and TRBJ2-1, is DSGVTQTPKHLITATGQRVTLRCSPRSGDLSVYWYQQSLDQGLQFLIQYYNGEERAKGNILERFSAQQFPDLHSELNLSSLELGDSALYFCASSVAGLAGAEQFFGPGTRLTVL.

This chain joins TRBV7-8 and TRBJ2-5; 9 bases map to TRBD1. CDR1 SGHVS and CDR2 FQNEAQ come from the germline V gene. This CDR3 is built from 15 residues. Trimming took 2 bases from V and 2 from J; bases not matched to a gene: 3. The DNA of the CDR3 is TGTGCCAGCAGCTTATCACAGGGGGCACAAGAGACCCAGTACTTC. Protein sequence: CASSLSQGAQETQYF.

This clone has only a few counts. The chain links TRBV5-6 to TRBJ1-4; unclear D gene. V lost 1 base and J 5 bases, leaving 9 bases between the germline ends. There are 14 residues in the CDR3. The germline V gene has CDR1 SGHDT and CDR2 YYEEEE. CDR3 coding DNA: TGTGCCAGCAGCTTGAGGTCAGGAAATGAAAAACTGTTTTTT. This sequence encodes CASSLRSGNEKLFF.

The CDR3: CASSKLAGVEGEQFF. CDR3 nucleotide sequence: TGTGCCAGCAGTAAACTAGCGGGAGTTGAGGGTGAGCAGTTCTTC. The chain links TRBV9 to TRBJ2-1; 11 bases are a match to TRBD2. The V and J ends lost 5 bases and 9 bases, in that order; junction bases with no gene match: 10. This CDR3 region has 15 residues. From germline, CDR1 is SGDLS and CDR2 YYNGEE.

The chain employs TRBV14 and TRBJ2-7; D is ambiguous. Germline CDR1 and CDR2: SGHDN and FVKESK. This CDR3 has 13 residues. Trimming removed 2 bases at V and 4 bases at J, with 9 bases between. The chain's CDR3 is CASSQQISYEQYF. In DNA form, the CDR3 reads TGTGCCAGCAGCCAACAGATCTCATACGAGCAGTACTTC. The variable domain in full, completed from reference TRBV14 and TRBJ2-7, reads EAGVTQFPSHSVIEKGQTVTLRCDPISGHDNLYWYRRVMGKEIKFLLHFVKESKQDESGMPNNRFLAERTGGTYSTLKVQPAELEDSGVYFCASSQQISYEQYFGPGTRLTVT.

This chain joins TRBV12-3 or TRBV12-4 and TRBJ1-5; D is unresolved. CDR3 size: 12 residues. Trimming cost V 6 bases and J 8 bases, with 11 bases left between them. CDR3 coding DNA: TGTGCCAGCAGGCGACTAGGAGAGCCCCAGCATTTT. Translating it yields CASRRLGEPQHF.

This clone has just a few counts. V is TRBV19 and J is TRBJ2-7, with 12 bases that match TRBD2. The CDR3 is made up of 16 amino acids. In germline, CDR1 is LNHDA, CDR2 SQIVND (reference sequence). Trimming removed 1 base from V and 7 bases from J; junction bases left unmatched: 8. CDR3 region: CASSIALAGGPQEQYF. The CDR3 DNA sequence: TGTGCCAGTAGTATAGCCCTAGCGGGAGGGCCACAAGAGCAGTACTTC. Based on the CDR3 plus reference TRBV19 and TRBJ2-7, the full variable domain is DGGITQSPKYLFRKEGQNVTLSCEQNLNHDAMYWYRQDPGQGLRLIYYSQIVNDFQKGDIAEGYSVSREKKESFPLTVTSAQKNPTAFYLCASSIALAGGPQEQYFGPGTRLTVT.

This sequence joins TRBV30 and TRBJ1-4; TRBD1 is a possible D gene (6 bases). Deletions cut 4 bases from V and 2 bases from J, with 11 bases between. Germline values: CDR1 GTSNPN, CDR2 SVGIG (reference sequence). The CDR3 is 14 amino acids. CDR3 protein: CAWTRGQTNEKLFF. The CDR3 DNA reads as TGTGCCTGGACCCGTGGACAGACTAATGAAAAACTGTTTTTT. The full variable domain, in which reference TRBV30 and TRBJ1-4 provide the parts outside the CDR3, is SQTIHQWPATLVQPVGSPLSLECTVEGTSNPNLYWYRQAAGRGLQLLFYSVGIGQISSEVPQNLSASRPQDRQFILSSKKLLLSDSGFYLCAWTRGQTNEKLFFGSGTQLSVL.

A note on this clone: Mismatch with germline at one junction end may stem from a read error. Distinct nucleotide sequences in the sample also encode this CDR3. The gene calls are TRBV5-1 and TRBJ2-3; D possibly uses TRBD1 or TRBD2 (7 bases each). Germline V gene lookup returns CDR1 SGHRS and CDR2 YFSETQ. The CDR3 loop spans 16 amino acids. CDR3 amino acids: CASSLGGGEVTDTQYF. In nucleotides, the CDR3 is TGCGCCAGTAGCTTGGGAGGGGGCGAGGTGACAGATACGCAGTATTTT.

This rearrangement joins TRBV24-1 to TRBJ2-2; the match to TRBD2 covers 11 bases. The V segment lost 4 bases and the J segment 2 bases; nucleotides outside the gene matches: 5. This CDR3 region has 17 residues. CDR1 is KGHDR, CDR2 SFDVKD, per germline. The CDR3 reads CATSDPGLAANTGELFF. The CDR3 coding sequence is TGTGCCACCAGTGACCCGGGACTAGCGGCCAACACCGGGGAGCTGTTTTTT.

V and J are TRBV5-4 and TRBJ2-1; 12 positions agree with TRBD2. CDR1 and CDR2 (germline): SGHNT, YYREEE (reference sequence). This CDR3 has 17 amino acids. The V and J ends lost 5 bases and 7 bases, in that order; junction bases with no gene match: 13. CDR3 sequence: CASSPRPGLAGGNEQFF. DNA for the CDR3: TGTGCCAGCAGTCCCCGGCCGGGACTAGCGGGTGGAAATGAGCAGTTCTTC. Full variable domain (remainder filled in from reference TRBV5-4 and TRBJ2-1): ETGVTQSPTHLIKTRGQQVTLRCSSQSGHNTVSWYQQALGQGPQFIFQYYREEENGRGNFPPRFSGLQFPNYSSELNVNALELDDSALYLCASSPRPGLAGGNEQFFGPGTRLTVL.

The CDR3: CASSRAGTADYEQYF. The CDR3 DNA sequence: TGTGCCAGCAGTCGGGCCGGGACTGCAGACTACGAGCAGTACTTC. V usage is TRBV28 and J usage is TRBJ2-7; possible D gene TRBD2, 6 bases. CDR3 size: 15 residues. Trimming cost V 5 bases and J 3 bases, with 17 bases left between them. The germline V gene encodes CDR1 MDHEN and CDR2 SYDVKM.

The chain employs TRBV2 and TRBJ2-5; 15 bases are a match to TRBD2. The germline V gene has CDR1 SNHLY and CDR2 FYNNEI. The CDR3 spans 18 residues. V lost 5 bases to trimming and J lost 1 base; unmatched junction nucleotides: 8. CDR3 amino acids: CASSLGLAGGRFQETQYF. The CDR3 coding sequence is TGTGCCAGCAGTCTTGGACTAGCGGGGGGGAGATTCCAAGAGACCCAGTACTTC.

V gene TRBV6-5 combines with J gene TRBJ1-5; D remains unclear. The CDR3 has 13 amino acids. V was clipped by 8 bases and J by 2 bases, with 10 bases between them. Germline V gene data show CDR1 as MNHEY and CDR2 as SVGAGI. The chain's CDR3 is CASQKRGNQPQHF. The DNA for the CDR3 is TGTGCCAGCCAGAAACGGGGCAATCAGCCCCAGCATTTT.

V is TRBV6-2 or TRBV6-3 and J is TRBJ2-2; 10 nucleotides line up with TRBD2. The length of the CDR3 is 16 residues. The V gene's germline CDR1 is MNHEY and CDR2 SVGEGT. Germline trimming cut 6 bases from V and 8 bases from J; bases unmatched to any gene: 12. The CDR3: CASSPSPGLARGELFF. CDR3 sequence (DNA): TGTGCCAGCAGCCCGTCCCCGGGACTAGCGAGGGGGGAGCTGTTTTTT.